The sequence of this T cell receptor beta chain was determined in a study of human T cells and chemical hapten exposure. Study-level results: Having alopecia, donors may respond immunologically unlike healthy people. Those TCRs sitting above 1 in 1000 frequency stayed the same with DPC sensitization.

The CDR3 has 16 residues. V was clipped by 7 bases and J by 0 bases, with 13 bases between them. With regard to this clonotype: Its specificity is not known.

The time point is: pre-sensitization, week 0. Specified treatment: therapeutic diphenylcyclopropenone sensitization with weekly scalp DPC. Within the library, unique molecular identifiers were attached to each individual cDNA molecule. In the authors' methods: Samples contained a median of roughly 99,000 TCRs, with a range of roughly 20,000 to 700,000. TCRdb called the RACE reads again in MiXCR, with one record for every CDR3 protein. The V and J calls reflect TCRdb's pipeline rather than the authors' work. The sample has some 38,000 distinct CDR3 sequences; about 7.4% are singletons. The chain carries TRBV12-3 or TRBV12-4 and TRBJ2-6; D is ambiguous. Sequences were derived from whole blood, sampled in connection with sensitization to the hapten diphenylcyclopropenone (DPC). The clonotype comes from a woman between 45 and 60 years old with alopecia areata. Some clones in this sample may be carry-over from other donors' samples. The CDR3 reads CASTHSLPSGANVLTF. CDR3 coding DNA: TGTGCCAGCACTCACAGCCTACCCTCTGGGGCCAACGTCCTGACTTTC.